This TCR beta chain was recovered during a study of T cell responses to AZD1222 COVID-19 vaccine. The study, taken as a whole, reports: Dominant at 160-218 and 743-854, vaccine-associated CD4 TCRs also spanned spike. Donor demographics were predominantly white British with a female majority; clonal diversity may be underestimated. After the peak T cell response, and only then, were repertoires sampled. Unmutated variant regions reportedly attract nearly half of all spike-specific TCRs.

Note on this clone: Its specificity is unknown.

Using immunoSEQ multiplex PCR, the repertoire was profiled, and TCRdb retains in-frame clones only, with some absent. The sample lists around 90,000 clones; approximately 91% were seen once. Germline V gene lookup returns CDR1 SGHVS and CDR2 FNYEAQ. There are 15 residues in the CDR3. Deletions cut 3 bases from V and 4 bases from J, with 13 bases between. This rearrangement joins TRBV7-6 to TRBJ2-1; D possibly matches TRBD1 or TRBD2 (6 bases each). Material: peripheral blood, obtained on day 0 of AZD1222 vaccination. The clonotype originates from an adult in good health. Here the CDR3 reads CASSLSGATYNEQFF. The CDR3 bases are TGTGCCAGCAGCTTGTCGGGGGCCACATACAATGAGCAGTTCTTC.